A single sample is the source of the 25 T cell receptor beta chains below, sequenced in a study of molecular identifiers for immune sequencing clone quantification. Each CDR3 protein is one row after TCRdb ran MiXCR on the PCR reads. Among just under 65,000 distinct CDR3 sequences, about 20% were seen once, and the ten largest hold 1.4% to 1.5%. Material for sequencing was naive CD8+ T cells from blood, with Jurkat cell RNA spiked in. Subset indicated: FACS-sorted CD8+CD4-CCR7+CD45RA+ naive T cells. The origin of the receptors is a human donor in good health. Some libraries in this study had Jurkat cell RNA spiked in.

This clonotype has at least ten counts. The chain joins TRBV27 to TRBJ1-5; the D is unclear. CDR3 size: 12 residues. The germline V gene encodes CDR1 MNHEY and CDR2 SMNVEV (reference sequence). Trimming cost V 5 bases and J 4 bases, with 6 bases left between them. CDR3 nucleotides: TGTGCCAGCAGTCCGATTAATCAGCCCCAGCATTTT. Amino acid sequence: CASSPINQPQHF.

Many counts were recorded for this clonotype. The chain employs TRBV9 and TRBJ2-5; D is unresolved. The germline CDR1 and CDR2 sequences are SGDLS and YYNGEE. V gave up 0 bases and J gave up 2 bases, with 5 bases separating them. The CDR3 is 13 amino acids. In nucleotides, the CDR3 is TGTGCCAGCAGCGTAGACAGTCAAGAGACCCAGTACTTC. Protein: CASSVDSQETQYF.

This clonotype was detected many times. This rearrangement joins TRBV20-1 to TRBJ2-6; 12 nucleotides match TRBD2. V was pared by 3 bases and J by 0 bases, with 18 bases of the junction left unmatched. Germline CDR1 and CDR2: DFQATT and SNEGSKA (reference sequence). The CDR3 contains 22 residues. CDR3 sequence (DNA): TGCAGTGCTAGGGACCCACTAGCGGGAGGCCTACCTCTAAGCTCTGGGGCCAACGTCCTGACTTTC. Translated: CSARDPLAGGLPLSSGANVLTF.

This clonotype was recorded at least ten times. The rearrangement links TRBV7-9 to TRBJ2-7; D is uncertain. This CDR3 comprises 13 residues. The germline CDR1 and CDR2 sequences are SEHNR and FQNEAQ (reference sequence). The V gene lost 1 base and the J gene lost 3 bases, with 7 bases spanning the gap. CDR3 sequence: CASSLESNYEQYF. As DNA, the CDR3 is TGTGCCAGCAGCTTAGAGAGCAACTACGAGCAGTACTTC.

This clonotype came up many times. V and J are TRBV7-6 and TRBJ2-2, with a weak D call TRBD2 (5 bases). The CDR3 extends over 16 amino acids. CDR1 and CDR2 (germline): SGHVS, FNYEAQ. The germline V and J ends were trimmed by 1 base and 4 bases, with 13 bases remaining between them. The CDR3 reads CASSLGPDAGTGELFF. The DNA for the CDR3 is TGTGCCAGCAGCTTAGGCCCCGATGCGGGCACCGGGGAGCTGTTTTTT.

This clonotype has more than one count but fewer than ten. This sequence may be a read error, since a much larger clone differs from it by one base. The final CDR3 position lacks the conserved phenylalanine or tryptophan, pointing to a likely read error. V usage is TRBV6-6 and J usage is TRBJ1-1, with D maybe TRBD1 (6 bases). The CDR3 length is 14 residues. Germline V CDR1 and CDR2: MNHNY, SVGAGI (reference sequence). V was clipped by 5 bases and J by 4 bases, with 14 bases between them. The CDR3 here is CASSLGTPPTEAFL. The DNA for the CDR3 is TGTGCCAGCAGTCTGGGGACACCTCCCACTGAAGCTTTCCTT.

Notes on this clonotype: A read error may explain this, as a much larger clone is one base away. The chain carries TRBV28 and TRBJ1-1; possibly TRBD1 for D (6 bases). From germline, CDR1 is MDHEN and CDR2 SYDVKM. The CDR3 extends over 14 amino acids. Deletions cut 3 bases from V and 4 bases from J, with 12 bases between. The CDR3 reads CASSFVQGGTEAFF. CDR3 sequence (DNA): TGTGCCAGCAGTTTTGTACAGGGTGGCACTGAAGCTTTCTTT.

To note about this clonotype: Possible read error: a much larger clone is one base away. The CDR3 spells CASRDITEELFF. Written as DNA, the CDR3 is TGTGCCAGCAGGGATATCACCGAGGAGCTGTTTTTT. The chain has TRBV7-9 and TRBJ2-2; D unresolved. CDR1 and CDR2 (germline): SEHNR, FQNEAQ (reference sequence). The CDR3 sequence is 12 residues long. The full variable domain, its missing parts supplied by reference TRBV7-9 and TRBJ2-2, is DTGVSQNPRHKITKRGQNVTFRCDPISEHNRLYWYRQTLGQGPEFLTYFQNEAQLEKSRLLSDRFSAERPKGSFSTLEIQRTEQGDSAMYLCASRDITEELFFGEGSRLTVL.

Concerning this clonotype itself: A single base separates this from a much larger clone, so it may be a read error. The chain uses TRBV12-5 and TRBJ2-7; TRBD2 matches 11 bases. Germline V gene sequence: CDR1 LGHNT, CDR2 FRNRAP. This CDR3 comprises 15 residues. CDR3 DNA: TGTGCTAGTGGCCCGGGACTAGCGGCGTTCGGCGAGCAGTGCTTC. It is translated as CASGPGLAAFGEQCF.

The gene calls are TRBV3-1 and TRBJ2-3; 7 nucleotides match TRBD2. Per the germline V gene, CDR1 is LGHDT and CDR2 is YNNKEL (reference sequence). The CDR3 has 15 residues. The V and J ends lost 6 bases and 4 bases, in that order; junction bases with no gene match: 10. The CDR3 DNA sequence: TGTGCCAGCAGATTCGGGGGGAGTGGCCCAGATACGCAGTATTTT. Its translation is CASRFGGSGPDTQYF.

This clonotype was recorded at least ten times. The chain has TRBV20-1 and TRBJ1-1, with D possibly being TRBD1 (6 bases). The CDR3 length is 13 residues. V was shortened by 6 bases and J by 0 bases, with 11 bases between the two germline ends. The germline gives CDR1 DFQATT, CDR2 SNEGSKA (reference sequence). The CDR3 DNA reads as TGCAGTGCGGCGGGGGGCTTGAACACTGAAGCTTTCTTT. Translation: CSAAGGLNTEAFF.

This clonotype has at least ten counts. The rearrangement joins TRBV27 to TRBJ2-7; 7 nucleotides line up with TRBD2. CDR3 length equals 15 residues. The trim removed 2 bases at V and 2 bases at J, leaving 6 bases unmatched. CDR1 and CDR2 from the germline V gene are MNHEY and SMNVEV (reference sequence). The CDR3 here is CASSLRAGVAYEQYF. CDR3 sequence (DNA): TGTGCCAGCAGTTTAAGGGCGGGGGTGGCCTACGAGCAGTACTTC.

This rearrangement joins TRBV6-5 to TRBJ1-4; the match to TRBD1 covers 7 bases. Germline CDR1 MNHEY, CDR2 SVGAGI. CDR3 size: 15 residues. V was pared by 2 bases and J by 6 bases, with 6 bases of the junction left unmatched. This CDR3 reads CASSYLGGSDEKLFF. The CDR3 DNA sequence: TGTGCCAGCAGTTACCTAGGGGGCAGTGATGAAAAACTGTTTTTT.

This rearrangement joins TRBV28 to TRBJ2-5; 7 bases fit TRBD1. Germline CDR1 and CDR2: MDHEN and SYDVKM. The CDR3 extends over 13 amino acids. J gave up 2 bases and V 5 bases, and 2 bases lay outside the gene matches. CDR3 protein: CASSRGLQETQYF. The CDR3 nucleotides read TGTGCCAGCAGTAGGGGGCTTCAAGAGACCCAGTACTTC.

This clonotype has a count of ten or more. CDR3 coding DNA: TGTGCCAGTAGCGACTCTAGGTTAAACGAGCAGTACTTC. It specifies CASSDSRLNEQYF. The genes are TRBV19 and TRBJ2-7, with unresolved D. Germline CDR1 is LNHDA and CDR2 is SQIVND (reference sequence). Between the trimmed V and J ends, which lost 6 bases and 5 bases, there was a span of 14 bases. This CDR3 region has 13 residues. Supplemented by reference TRBV19 and TRBJ2-7, the full variable domain reads DGGITQSPKYLFRKEGQNVTLSCEQNLNHDAMYWYRQDPGQGLRLIYYSQIVNDFQKGDIAEGYSVSREKKESFPLTVTSAQKNPTAFYLCASSDSRLNEQYFGPGTRLTVT.

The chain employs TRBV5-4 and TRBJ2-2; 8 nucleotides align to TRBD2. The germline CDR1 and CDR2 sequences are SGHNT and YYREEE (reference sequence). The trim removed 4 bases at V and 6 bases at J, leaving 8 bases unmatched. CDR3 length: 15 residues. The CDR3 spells CASSPGLGLPGELFF. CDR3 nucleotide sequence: TGTGCCAGCAGCCCGGGACTAGGGCTCCCCGGGGAGCTGTTTTTT.

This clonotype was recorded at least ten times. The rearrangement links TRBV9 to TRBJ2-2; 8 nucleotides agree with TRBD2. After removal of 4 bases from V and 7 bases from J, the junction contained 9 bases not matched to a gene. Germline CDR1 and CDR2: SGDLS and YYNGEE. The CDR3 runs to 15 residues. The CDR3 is CASSPSGGLGGELFF. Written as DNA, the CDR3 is TGTGCCAGCAGCCCTTCGGGGGGGCTGGGCGGGGAGCTGTTTTTT.

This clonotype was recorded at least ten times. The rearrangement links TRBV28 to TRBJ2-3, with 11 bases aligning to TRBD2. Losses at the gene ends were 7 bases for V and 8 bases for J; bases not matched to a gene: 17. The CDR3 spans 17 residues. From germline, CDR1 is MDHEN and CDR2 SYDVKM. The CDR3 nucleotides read TGTGCCAGCATAGCCCATCTACTAGCGGGAGAGGGGGTTACGCAGTATTTT. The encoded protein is CASIAHLLAGEGVTQYF. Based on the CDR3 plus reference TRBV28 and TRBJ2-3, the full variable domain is DVKVTQSSRYLVKRTGEKVFLECVQDMDHENMFWYRQDPGLGLRLIYFSYDVKMKEKGDIPEGYSVSREKKERFSLILESASTNQTSMYLCASIAHLLAGEGVTQYFGPGTRLTVL.

In nucleotides, the CDR3 is TGTGCCAGCAGTTACCGACTGGGGGAGCCCTACAATGAGCAGTTCTTC. Its protein is CASSYRLGEPYNEQFF. The chain recombines TRBV6-2 or TRBV6-3 with TRBJ2-1; D assignment may be TRBD1 or TRBD2 (5 bases each). The CDR3 runs to 16 residues. Germline V gene sequence: CDR1 MNHEY, CDR2 SVGEGT. Trimming took 2 bases from V and 2 from J, leaving 13 bases between them.

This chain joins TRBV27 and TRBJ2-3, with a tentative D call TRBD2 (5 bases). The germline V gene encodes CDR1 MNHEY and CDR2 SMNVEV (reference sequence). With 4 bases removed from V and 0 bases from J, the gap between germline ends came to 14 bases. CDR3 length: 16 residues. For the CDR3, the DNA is TGTGCCAGCAGTTCGTCTATGGGAGAGAGCACAGATACGCAGTATTTT. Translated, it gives CASSSSMGESTDTQYF.

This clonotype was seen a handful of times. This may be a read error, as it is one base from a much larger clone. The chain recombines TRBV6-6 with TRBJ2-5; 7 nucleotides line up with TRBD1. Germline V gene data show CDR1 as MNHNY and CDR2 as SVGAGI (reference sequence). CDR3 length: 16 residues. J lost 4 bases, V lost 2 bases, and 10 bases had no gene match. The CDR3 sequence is CASSYHHPGQRETQYF. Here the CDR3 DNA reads TGTGCCAGCAGTTACCACCACCCGGGACAGCGAGAGACCCAGTACTTC.

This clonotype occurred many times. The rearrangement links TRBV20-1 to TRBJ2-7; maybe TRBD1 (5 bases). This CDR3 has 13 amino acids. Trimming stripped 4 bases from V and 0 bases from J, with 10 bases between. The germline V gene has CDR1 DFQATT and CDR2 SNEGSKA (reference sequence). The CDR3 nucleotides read TGCAGTGCTAAAGGGGAAAACTCCTACGAGCAGTACTTC. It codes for CSAKGENSYEQYF.

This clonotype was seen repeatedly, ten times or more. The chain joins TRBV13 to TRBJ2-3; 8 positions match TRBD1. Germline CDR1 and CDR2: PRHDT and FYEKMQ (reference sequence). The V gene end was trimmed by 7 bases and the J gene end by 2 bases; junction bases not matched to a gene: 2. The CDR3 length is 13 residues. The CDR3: CASTDRDTDTQYF. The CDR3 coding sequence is TGTGCCAGCACGGACAGGGACACAGATACGCAGTATTTT. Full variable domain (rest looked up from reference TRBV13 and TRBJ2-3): AAGVIQSPRHLIKEKRETATLKCYPIPRHDTVYWYQQGPGQDPQFLISFYEKMQSDKGSIPDRFSAQQFSDYHSELNMSSLELGDSALYFCASTDRDTDTQYFGPGTRLTVL.

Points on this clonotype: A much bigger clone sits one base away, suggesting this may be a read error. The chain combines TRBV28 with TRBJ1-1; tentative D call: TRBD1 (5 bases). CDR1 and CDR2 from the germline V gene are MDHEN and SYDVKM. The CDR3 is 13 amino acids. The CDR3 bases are TGTGCCAGCAGCCGACGACAGAACACTGAAGCTTCCTTT. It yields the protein CASSRRQNTEASF. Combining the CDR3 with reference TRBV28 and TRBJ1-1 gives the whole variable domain DVKVTQSSRYLVKRTGEKVFLECVQDMDHENMFWYRQDPGLGLRLIYFSYDVKMKEKGDIPEGYSVSREKKERFSLILESASTNQTSMYLCASSRRQNTEASFGQGTRLTVV.

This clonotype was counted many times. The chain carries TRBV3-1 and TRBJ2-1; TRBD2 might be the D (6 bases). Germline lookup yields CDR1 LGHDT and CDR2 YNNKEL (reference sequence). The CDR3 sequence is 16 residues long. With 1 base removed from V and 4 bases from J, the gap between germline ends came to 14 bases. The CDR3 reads CASSQGGSGLYNEQFF. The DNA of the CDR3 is TGTGCCAGCAGCCAAGGGGGTAGCGGCCTTTACAATGAGCAGTTCTTC.